One T cell receptor (beta chain) is described in this entry. The sample comes from a study of Ad26.COV2.S vaccination and SARS-CoV-2 variants. Regarding treatment: some 20 received Ad26.COV2.S at low or high dose, single or two shots; a few received placebo; per-sample allocation not given. Sample collection was performed on day 63 after the first vaccine or placebo injection. Losses at the gene ends were 5 bases for V and 5 bases for J; bases not matched to a gene: 5. Per the germline V gene, CDR1 is SGHTA and CDR2 is FQGNSA. The CDR3 has 15 residues. Generated by immunoSEQ multiplex PCR, the TCRdb table keeps only in-frame clones and is missing some. Of some 290,000 clones listed, 85% are singletons.

This chain uses TRBV7-2 with TRBJ2-3; TRBD2 aligns across 12 bases. The source was peripheral blood, collected in a trial of Ad26.COV2.S vaccine versus placebo. The clonotype was recovered from a person aged 18-60 years who received the Ad26.COV2.S COVID-19 vaccine or a placebo. The chain's CDR3 is CASSPGLAGGDTQYF. DNA of the CDR3: TGTGCCAGCAGCCCGGGACTAGCGGGCGGAGATACGCAGTATTTT.